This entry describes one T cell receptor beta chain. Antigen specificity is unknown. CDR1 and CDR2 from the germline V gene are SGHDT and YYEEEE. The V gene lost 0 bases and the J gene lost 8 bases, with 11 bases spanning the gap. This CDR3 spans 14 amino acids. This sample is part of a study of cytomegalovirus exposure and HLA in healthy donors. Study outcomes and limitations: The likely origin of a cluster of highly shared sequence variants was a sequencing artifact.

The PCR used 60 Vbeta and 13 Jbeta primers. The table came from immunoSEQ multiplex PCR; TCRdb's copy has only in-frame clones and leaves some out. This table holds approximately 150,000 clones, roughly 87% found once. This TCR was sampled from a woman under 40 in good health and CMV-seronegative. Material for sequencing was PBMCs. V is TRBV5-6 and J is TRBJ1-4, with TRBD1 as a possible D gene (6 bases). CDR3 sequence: CASSLAGGLEKLFF. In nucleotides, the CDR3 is TGTGCCAGCAGCTTGGCCGGGGGGCTCGAAAAACTGTTTTTT. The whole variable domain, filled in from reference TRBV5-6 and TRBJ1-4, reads DAGVTQSPTHLIKTRGQQVTLRCSPKSGHDTVSWYQQALGQGPQFIFQYYEEEERQRGNFPDRFSGHQFPNYSSELNVNALLLGDSALYLCASSLAGGLEKLFFGSGTQLSVL.